The next 20 T cell receptor beta chains were all read from a single sample in a study of cytotoxic CD8 clonotypes in ibrutinib-treated CLL. TCRdb's table, derived via immunoSEQ multiplex PCR, lists solely in-frame clones and lacks some. The repertoire includes 250,000 to 350,000 clones, 76% of them detected once, and roughly 5% sits in the top ten. Source: PBMCs, taken at disease progression, from a patient treated with ibrutinib. These receptors were taken from a human donor with chronic lymphocytic leukemia.

The CDR3 DNA reads TGTGCCAGCTCACCACCCAAGGGACGGAAGAACACCGGGGAGCTGTTTTTT. Protein product: CASSPPKGRKNTGELFF. The chain couples TRBV18 to TRBJ2-2, with D perhaps given as TRBD1 or TRBD2 (5 bases each). CDR1 and CDR2 (germline): KGHSH, LQKENI. The germline V and J ends were trimmed by 0 bases and 1 base, with 12 bases remaining between them. The CDR3 is 17 residues long.

J is TRBJ1-4 and V is TRBV4-1; D might be TRBD1 (5 bases). Trimming removed 1 base from V and 7 bases from J, with 10 bases in between. The CDR3 has 14 residues. Germline values: CDR1 MGHRA, CDR2 YSYEKL. The CDR3 here is CASSQAMGVEKLFF. Here the CDR3 DNA reads TGCGCCAGCAGCCAAGCAATGGGGGTTGAAAAACTGTTTTTT.

The gene calls are TRBV9 and TRBJ2-1; D assignment may be TRBD1 or TRBD2 (7 bases each). Germline V gene sequence: CDR1 SGDLS, CDR2 YYNGEE. The CDR3 consists of 16 residues. The V and J ends lost 0 bases and 6 bases respectively, with 16 bases between them. The CDR3 here is CASSVGGGGGPNEQFF. DNA for the CDR3: TGTGCCAGCAGCGTAGGAGGGGGCGGGGGTCCCAATGAGCAGTTCTTC.

V gene TRBV5-1 combines with J gene TRBJ2-5, with D uncertain. V lost 0 bases and J lost 1, with 7 bases in between. The germline gives CDR1 SGHRS, CDR2 YFSETQ. This CDR3 has 14 residues. CDR3 sequence: CASSLVNSQETQYF. As DNA, the CDR3 is TGCGCCAGCAGCTTGGTTAACTCCCAAGAGACCCAGTACTTC.

This clone was recorded a few times. The V and J genes are TRBV6-5 and TRBJ1-5, with unresolved D. Germline values: CDR1 MNHEY, CDR2 SVGAGI. The CDR3 totals 14 residues. The V gene lost 0 bases and the J gene lost 8 bases, with 11 bases spanning the gap. The DNA for the CDR3 is TGTGCCAGCAGTTACTCGGGTGCGGAGGAGCCCCAGCATTTT. This gives the protein CASSYSGAEEPQHF.

The rearrangement uses TRBV29-1 and TRBJ2-7; 8 bases fit TRBD1. Germline V gene data show CDR1 as SQVTM and CDR2 as ANQGSEA. The CDR3 sequence is 12 residues long. V dropped 6 bases and J dropped 4; count of bases not matched to a gene: 5. CDR3 residues: CSVATGVYEQYF. The DNA of the CDR3 is TGCAGCGTCGCGACAGGGGTTTACGAGCAGTACTTC.

CDR3 protein: CASSYSGRANEQFF. Here the CDR3 DNA reads TGTGCCAGCAGCTACAGCGGGAGAGCTAATGAGCAGTTCTTC. The chain couples TRBV11-1 to TRBJ2-1; 8 bases map to TRBD2. The CDR3 contains 14 residues. The junction had 6 bases not matched to a gene; V was cut back by 4 bases and J by 7 bases. Germline values: CDR1 SGHAT, CDR2 FQDESV (reference sequence).

J is TRBJ2-2 and V is TRBV19; 9 nucleotides agree with TRBD1. CDR1 is LNHDA, CDR2 SQIVND, per germline (reference sequence). The CDR3 is 16 residues long. Losses at the gene ends were 9 bases for V and 6 bases for J; bases not matched to a gene: 14. CDR3 bases: TGTGCCAGCAACCAACCGGGACAGGGACCGCCCGGGGAGCTGTTTTTT. Protein sequence: CASNQPGQGPPGELFF.

This chain links TRBV19 with TRBJ2-7, with D perhaps being TRBD1 or TRBD2 (5 bases each). Trimming cost V 3 bases and J 2 bases, with 17 bases left between them. The CDR3 loop spans 16 amino acids. CDR1 and CDR2 (germline): LNHDA, SQIVND (reference sequence). The DNA for the CDR3 is TGTGCCAGTAGTATTGAATGGGGGAGTATCCCCTACGAGCAGTACTTC. Residues: CASSIEWGSIPYEQYF.

V is TRBV7-3 and J is TRBJ2-3; TRBD1 aligns across 9 bases. The CDR3 spans 15 residues. Germline assignment: CDR1 SGHTA and CDR2 FQGTGA. The J segment lost 2 bases and the V segment lost 5 bases, leaving 5 bases of the junction unmatched. CDR3 residues: CASSARDRDTDTQYF. CDR3 sequence (DNA): TGTGCCAGCAGCGCCCGGGACAGGGACACAGATACGCAGTATTTT.

The V call is TRBV7-9, the J call TRBJ2-3; 9 bases are shared with TRBD2. The CDR3 covers 15 residues. With V trimmed by 4 bases and J by 2 bases, 4 bases remained unmatched. Germline values: CDR1 SEHNR, CDR2 FQNEAQ (reference sequence). This CDR3 reads CASSYLAGTTDTQYF. CDR3 sequence (DNA): TGTGCCAGCAGCTACCTAGCGGGGACCACAGATACGCAGTATTTT.

The chain links TRBV20-1 to TRBJ2-1; D is uncertain. CDR1 and CDR2 from the germline V gene are DFQATT and SNEGSKA (reference sequence). The CDR3 extends over 11 amino acids. Deletions cut 5 bases from V and 2 bases from J, with 4 bases between. The CDR3 here is CSAVAYNEQFF. DNA for the CDR3: TGCAGTGCTGTGGCCTACAATGAGCAGTTCTTC.

J is TRBJ2-1 and V is TRBV5-1; 16 nucleotides line up with TRBD2. The CDR3 has 16 amino acids. Germline assignment: CDR1 SGHRS and CDR2 YFSETQ. J was trimmed by 7 bases and V by 4 bases; bases with no gene match: 5. The CDR3 DNA sequence: TGCGCCAGCAGCCCAGCGGGACTAGCGGGGGGGAATGAGCAGTTCTTC. Amino acid sequence: CASSPAGLAGGNEQFF.

The CDR3 DNA sequence: TGCAGCGTGGTAACTAGCGGGGTTCTGGATACGCAGTATTTT. Amino acids: CSVVTSGVLDTQYF. The rearrangement uses TRBV29-1 and TRBJ2-3; 10 nucleotides line up with TRBD2. The CDR3 is made up of 14 amino acids. The V and J ends lost 6 bases and 6 bases, in that order; junction bases with no gene match: 9. The germline V gene has CDR1 SQVTM and CDR2 ANQGSEA.

This clone was counted only a few times. The rearrangement links TRBV6-5 to TRBJ2-3, with D possibly being TRBD2 (6 bases). V dropped 8 bases and J dropped 6 bases, with 15 bases sitting between them. Per germline, CDR1 MNHEY and CDR2 SVGAGI. The length of the CDR3 is 13 residues. CDR3 protein: CASGLTRVDTQYF. The CDR3 nucleotides read TGTGCCAGCGGATTGACTAGGGTTGATACGCAGTATTTT.

The CDR3 bases are TGTGCCAGCTCTAAACAGGACGGGCTAGGCTACACCTTC. This translates into CASSKQDGLGYTF. This chain joins TRBV28 and TRBJ1-2; possible D gene TRBD1, 5 bases. In germline, CDR1 is MDHEN, CDR2 SYDVKM. The CDR3 spans 13 residues. Deletions cut 8 bases from V and 8 bases from J, with 18 bases between.

The chain uses TRBV5-1 and TRBJ2-7, with 7 bases that match TRBD1. Germline trimming cut 4 bases from V and 7 bases from J; bases unmatched to any gene: 8. This CDR3 spans 13 amino acids. Germline assignment: CDR1 SGHRS and CDR2 YFSETQ. The CDR3 spells CASSLGTAQEQYF. The CDR3 coding sequence is TGCGCCAGCAGCCTAGGGACAGCCCAAGAGCAGTACTTC.

The chain recombines TRBV2 with TRBJ2-1; 11 bases agree with TRBD2. In germline, CDR1 is SNHLY, CDR2 FYNNEI. This CDR3 region has 13 residues. After removal of 5 bases from V and 14 bases from J, the junction contained 8 bases not matched to a gene. The CDR3 is CASSLTSGESEFF. The CDR3 DNA reads TGTGCCAGCAGTCTGACTAGCGGGGAATCGGAGTTCTTC.

The genes are TRBV7-9 and TRBJ2-7, with a tentative D call TRBD1 (5 bases). The CDR3 contains 14 residues. Germline lookup yields CDR1 SEHNR and CDR2 FQNEAQ (reference sequence). Trimming pared 4 bases from V and 0 bases from J, leaving 10 bases between. The CDR3 region is CASSSGFRSYEQYF. CDR3 in DNA: TGTGCCAGCAGCTCAGGGTTCCGCTCCTACGAGCAGTACTTC.

This chain links TRBV9 with TRBJ2-3, with a tentative D call TRBD1 (5 bases). CDR1 is SGDLS and CDR2 is YYNGEE in the germline V gene. The CDR3 sequence is 15 residues long. V dropped 0 bases and J dropped 5 bases, with 13 bases sitting between them. The CDR3 protein is CASSVGGHLVDTQYF. As DNA, the CDR3 is TGTGCCAGCAGCGTAGGCGGACACCTCGTAGATACGCAGTATTTT.